Following are 28 T cell receptor beta chains from one sample sequenced in a study of cytomegalovirus exposure and HLA in healthy donors (dated by TCRdb to the late 2010s). Libraries were made using the immunoSEQ multiplex PCR assay. For the multiplex PCR, a mixture combining 60 forward primers for TCR Vbeta segments and 13 reverse primers for TCR Jbeta segments was used. The clones in this table, taken by TCRdb from immuneACCESS, are in-frame only. Not every clone is retained; where verified, under half of the shortfall comes from an unresolved V gene, and the cause of the rest is unknown. This sample gives 40,000 to 55,000 clones in total; around 70% of them show up just once. Of the sample, around 9.1% is held by the ten largest clones. The material sequenced was PBMCs. These receptors all stem from a woman in her fifties or sixties in good health and CMV-seronegative.

The chain combines TRBV4-1 with TRBJ2-3; the D is unclear. The V gene's germline CDR1 is MGHRA and CDR2 YSYEKL. V gave up 1 base and J gave up 1 base, with 9 bases separating them. This CDR3 contains 15 residues. This CDR3 is CASSQGWLGTDTQYF. The CDR3 nucleotides read TGCGCCAGCAGCCAAGGCTGGCTGGGCACAGATACGCAGTATTTT.

The chain couples TRBV30 to TRBJ1-2; no firm D call. CDR3 length: 13 residues. From germline, CDR1 is GTSNPN and CDR2 SVGIG (reference sequence). V lost 3 bases and J lost 4, with 12 bases in between. CDR3 DNA sequence: TGTGCCTGGAGCCGATTAGCACTCTATGGCTACACCTTC. The encoded protein is CAWSRLALYGYTF.

V and J are TRBV4-3 and TRBJ2-3; 9 bases match TRBD1. Losses at the gene ends were 4 bases for V and 5 bases for J; bases not matched to a gene: 7. The germline V gene encodes CDR1 LGHNA and CDR2 YSLEER. The CDR3 spans 15 residues. The CDR3 bases are TGCGCCAGCAGCCCACCGCGACAGGGGGTAGATACGCAGTATTTT. It yields the protein CASSPPRQGVDTQYF.

The chain employs TRBV30 and TRBJ2-1; D remains ambiguous. Germline V gene data show CDR1 as GTSNPN and CDR2 as SVGIG (reference sequence). The germline V and J ends were trimmed by 6 bases and 0 bases, with 9 bases remaining between them. The CDR3 is 13 residues long. The CDR3 reads CACVPSSYNEQFF. CDR3 nucleotide sequence: TGTGCCTGCGTACCTAGCTCCTACAATGAGCAGTTCTTC.

The J gene is TRBJ1-3, the V gene TRBV10-3; D not certain. The CDR3 contains 15 residues. Germline loops: CDR1 ENHRY, CDR2 SYGVKD. Between the trimmed V and J ends, which lost 1 base and 4 bases, there was a span of 11 bases. CDR3 coding DNA: TGTGCCATCAGTGAGTTCGCGGGTACAGGAAACACCATATATTTT. It yields the protein CAISEFAGTGNTIYF.

The gene calls are TRBV9 and TRBJ2-2, with 9 nucleotides matching TRBD1. The germline CDR1 and CDR2 sequences are SGDLS and YYNGEE. The J segment lost 5 bases and the V segment lost 1 base, leaving 9 bases of the junction unmatched. This CDR3 contains 17 residues. The CDR3 coding sequence is TGTGCCAGCAGCGTACGTTCCCAGGGACAGGGAACCGGGGAGCTGTTTTTT. Its protein is CASSVRSQGQGTGELFF.

This clone occurred a few times. The rearrangement joins TRBV7-2 to TRBJ1-5, with TRBD1 identical over 9 bases. Per the germline V gene, CDR1 is SGHTA and CDR2 is FQGNSA. There are 18 residues in the CDR3. The J segment lost 3 bases and the V segment lost 0 bases, leaving 9 bases of the junction unmatched. The CDR3 DNA sequence: TGTGCCAGCAGCTTAGCCCCTGGCGGGACAGGGAACAATCAGCCCCAGCATTTT. The encoded protein is CASSLAPGGTGNNQPQHF.

A word on this clone: The junction differs from germline at one of its ends, possibly a read error. This chain's CDR3 is CASGVGGDTGELFF. The CDR3 DNA reads TGTGCCAGCGGCGTGGGGGGTGACACCGGGGAGCTGTTTTTT. The chain couples TRBV9 to TRBJ2-2, with D possibly TRBD2 on 6 matching bases. Germline V gene lookup returns CDR1 SGDLS and CDR2 YYNGEE. This CDR3 region has 14 residues.

The genes are TRBV2 and TRBJ2-1; 8 bases align to TRBD1. Germline loops: CDR1 SNHLY, CDR2 FYNNEI. This CDR3 has 13 amino acids. The V segment lost 7 bases and the J segment 6 bases; nucleotides outside the gene matches: 5. The CDR3 sequence: CASNRDRSNEQFF. The DNA for the CDR3 is TGTGCCAGCAACAGGGACAGGAGCAATGAGCAGTTCTTC.

The chain carries TRBV7-9 and TRBJ2-3; perhaps TRBD2 as D (5 bases). V lost 7 bases and J 2 bases, leaving 25 bases between the germline ends. Germline V lookup: CDR1 SEHNR, CDR2 FQNEAQ (reference sequence). CDR3 size: 18 residues. In DNA form, the CDR3 reads TGTGCCAGCAAAGCCTTCCGTCTACAACGGACTGCCACAGATACGCAGTATTTT. This gives the protein CASKAFRLQRTATDTQYF.

The chain links TRBV5-1 to TRBJ2-3, with 7 bases aligning to TRBD1. Germline CDR1 is SGHRS and CDR2 is YFSETQ. This CDR3 region has 14 residues. The trim removed 4 bases at V and 5 bases at J, leaving 7 bases unmatched. The CDR3 coding sequence is TGCGCCAGCAGCCTGGGACAGACTGGAGATACGCAGTATTTT. Translation gives CASSLGQTGDTQYF. The full variable domain, with the rest looked up from reference TRBV5-1 and TRBJ2-3, is KAGVTQTPRYLIKTRGQQVTLSCSPISGHRSVSWYQQTPGQGLQFLFEYFSETQRNKGNFPGRFSGRQFSNSRSEMNVSTLELGDSALYLCASSLGQTGDTQYFGPGTRLTVL.

As concerns this clone: No DNA is shown, since the ends of the CDR3 on it are uncertain; the CDR3 is the one TCRdb lists. The genes are TRBV27 and TRBJ1-6; the table's D call, TRBD1, has no DNA check behind it. Germline lookup yields CDR1 MNHEY and CDR2 SMNVEV (reference sequence). The CDR3 sequence runs 15 residues, both termini included. CDR3 sequence: CASSSSSGMDSPLHF.

This rearrangement joins TRBV5-1 to TRBJ2-7, with 8 bases fitting TRBD2. The CDR3 runs 15 residues. V was pared by 3 bases and J by 2 bases, with 7 bases of the junction left unmatched. Germline CDR1 SGHRS, CDR2 YFSETQ. In DNA form, the CDR3 reads TGCGCCAGCAGCTCAACCCCTAGCGGGCCCTACGAGCAGTACTTC. As protein: CASSSTPSGPYEQYF.

This chain connects TRBV15 to TRBJ2-7, with D perhaps TRBD2 (6 bases). The germline V and J ends were trimmed by 9 bases and 1 base, with 13 bases remaining between them. CDR1 is LNHNV and CDR2 is YYDKDF in the germline V gene (reference sequence). The CDR3 contains 13 residues. CDR3 in amino acids: CATSPGTSYEQYF. The CDR3 DNA sequence: TGTGCCACTTCCCCCGGGACTTCCTACGAGCAGTACTTC.

This chain joins TRBV11-2 and TRBJ1-3; D is unclear. From germline, CDR1 is SGHAT and CDR2 FQNNGV. V gave up 4 bases and J gave up 2 bases, with 12 bases separating them. CDR3 size: 15 residues. Written as DNA, the CDR3 is TGTGCCAGCAGCTCAGCGAAAACCCCTGGAAACACCATATATTTT. This codes for CASSSAKTPGNTIYF.

This clone appeared a few times. The CDR3: CASSESREQYF. In DNA, the CDR3 is TGCGCCAGCAGTGAGTCACGCGAGCAGTACTTC. The rearrangement links TRBV10-1 to TRBJ2-5; D is unclear. The end of the DNA fits TRBJ2-7 better, so the J call may be wrong. This CDR3 spans 11 amino acids. Germline values: CDR1 WNHNN, CDR2 SYGVQD (reference sequence).

V gene TRBV2 combines with J gene TRBJ1-3; TRBD1 matches 7 bases. The CDR3 is 14 residues long. Germline V gene sequence: CDR1 SNHLY, CDR2 FYNNEI. Trimming took 6 bases from V and 3 from J; bases not matched to a gene: 5. The CDR3 bases are TGTGCCAGCAGCGGACAGGCGATTGGAAACACCATATATTTT. Protein: CASSGQAIGNTIYF.

This CDR3 reads CASSMGTGGNTIYF. The CDR3 coding sequence is TGTGCCAGTAGTATGGGGACAGGAGGAAACACCATATATTTT. This sequence joins TRBV19 and TRBJ1-3, with 8 bases fitting TRBD1. Germline trimming cut 3 bases from V and 4 bases from J; bases unmatched to any gene: 2. CDR1 is LNHDA and CDR2 is SQIVND in the germline V gene (reference sequence). This CDR3 contains 14 residues.

Only a few counts were recorded for this clone. The chain employs TRBV5-4 and TRBJ2-1, with D possibly matching TRBD2 (5 bases). CDR1 and CDR2 (germline): SGHNT, YYREEE (reference sequence). With 1 base removed from V and 8 bases from J, the gap between germline ends came to 10 bases. This CDR3 comprises 13 residues. Here the CDR3 reads CASSLPGRDEQFF. The CDR3 DNA follows: TGTGCCAGCAGCTTGCCGGGAAGGGATGAGCAGTTCTTC.

With regard to this clone: The CDR3 end shows no conserved phenylalanine or tryptophan, and so a read error is likely. This chain links TRBV4-1 with TRBJ1-1; 11 nucleotides agree with TRBD1. V gave up 4 bases and J gave up 3 bases; unmatched junction bases: 7. The CDR3 runs 16 residues. Germline values: CDR1 MGHRA, CDR2 YSYEKL. DNA of the CDR3: TGCGCCAGCAGCCCAGGACAGGGGGCGGTTGACACTGAAGCTTTCGTT. This codes for CASSPGQGAVDTEAFV.

The chain recombines TRBV19 with TRBJ2-2; 11 bases line up with TRBD1. Germline V lookup: CDR1 LNHDA, CDR2 SQIVND (reference sequence). CDR3 length equals 12 residues. Trimming removed 11 bases from V and 4 bases from J; junction bases left unmatched: 0. CDR3 sequence (DNA): TGTGCCGGACAGGGGGCCACCGGGGAGCTGTTTTTT. This translates into CAGQGATGELFF. Complete variable domain (other parts from reference TRBV19 and TRBJ2-2): DGGITQSPKYLFRKEGQNVTLSCEQNLNHDAMYWYRQDPGQGLRLIYYSQIVNDFQKGDIAEGYSVSREKKESFPLTVTSAQKNPTAFYLCAGQGATGELFFGEGSRLTVL.

The rearrangement joins TRBV19 to TRBJ1-1; 9 bases agree with TRBD1. Germline lookup yields CDR1 LNHDA and CDR2 SQIVND (reference sequence). Trimming at V came to 7 bases and at J to 6 bases, leaving 9 bases not matched to a gene. The CDR3 loop spans 14 amino acids. This chain's CDR3 is CASKIGTGYPEAFF. The CDR3 nucleotides are TGTGCCAGTAAAATTGGGACAGGGTATCCTGAAGCTTTCTTT. Together with reference TRBV19 and TRBJ1-1, the CDR3 gives the full variable domain: DGGITQSPKYLFRKEGQNVTLSCEQNLNHDAMYWYRQDPGQGLRLIYYSQIVNDFQKGDIAEGYSVSREKKESFPLTVTSAQKNPTAFYLCASKIGTGYPEAFFGQGTRLTVV.

The chain uses TRBV18 and TRBJ1-2; D gene unclear. The germline CDR1 and CDR2 sequences are KGHSH and LQKENI. V lost 3 bases, J lost 4 bases, and 12 bases lay in between. The CDR3 runs to 14 residues. As DNA, the CDR3 is TGTGCCAGCTCACCCGGCAGGTCCCCCTATGGCTACACCTTC. Residues: CASSPGRSPYGYTF.

The gene calls are TRBV27 and TRBJ1-3, with 9 positions matching TRBD1. The CDR3 has 15 amino acids. V shed 8 bases and J 0 bases; nucleotides not matched to a gene: 5. Germline values: CDR1 MNHEY, CDR2 SMNVEV (reference sequence). This CDR3 reads CASAGTGNSGNTIYF. In DNA form, the CDR3 reads TGTGCCAGCGCCGGGACAGGGAACTCTGGAAACACCATATATTTT.

V gene TRBV5-1 combines with J gene TRBJ2-2, with a tentative D call TRBD1 (6 bases). The germline V gene encodes CDR1 SGHRS and CDR2 YFSETQ. The CDR3 covers 14 residues. V gave up 4 bases and J gave up 1 base, with 8 bases separating them. The CDR3 region is CASSEGQNTGELFF. In DNA form, the CDR3 reads TGCGCCAGCAGCGAGGGACAGAACACCGGGGAGCTGTTTTTT.

The chain carries TRBV7-2 and TRBJ2-5; tentatively, D is TRBD2 (7 bases). The CDR3 is made up of 14 amino acids. V was shortened by 0 bases and J by 5 bases, with 10 bases between the two germline ends. Looked up from germline, CDR1 is SGHTA and CDR2 is FQGNSA. The CDR3 loop reads CASSLAGGRETQYF. DNA of the CDR3: TGTGCCAGCAGCTTAGCGGGGGGGCGGGAGACCCAGTACTTC.

This clone has just a few counts. V is TRBV6-1 and J is TRBJ1-4, with D perhaps TRBD1 (5 bases). CDR3 length: 13 amino acids. Germline CDR1 reads MNHNS; CDR2 reads SASEGT. Trimming stripped 7 bases from V and 0 bases from J, with 6 bases between. The CDR3 region has the DNA TGTGCCAGCACGGGGGCAACTAATGAAAAACTGTTTTTT. As protein: CASTGATNEKLFF.

In this sample, this clone turned up once. The V and J genes are TRBV18 and TRBJ2-7; 9 nucleotides line up with TRBD1. The CDR3 loop spans 14 amino acids. With V trimmed by 3 bases and J by 5 bases, 5 bases remained unmatched. In germline, CDR1 is KGHSH, CDR2 LQKENI. CDR3 loop: CASSPSGTGNEQYF. As DNA, the CDR3 is TGTGCCAGCTCACCTTCCGGGACAGGGAACGAGCAGTACTTC.